These 14 T cell receptor beta chains were all obtained from the same sample, sequenced in a study of T cells in Graves' hyperthyroidism and ophthalmopathy. RNA transcripts provided the source from which TCR beta CDR3 regions were amplified. First-round RT-PCR of the TCR CDR3 relied on the HTBI primer set. Each CDR3 protein is one row after TCRdb ran MiXCR on the multiplex PCR reads. The sample shows 410,000 or so distinct CDR3 sequences, roughly 15% of them seen only once. Sequencing used blood. The receptors originated from a man younger than 35 with Graves' ophthalmopathy.

The table lists this clonotype with many counts. The chain employs TRBV20-1 and TRBJ2-2; the match to TRBD2 covers 8 bases. V shed 1 base and J 5 bases; nucleotides not matched to a gene: 9. This CDR3 contains 16 residues. Germline V gene data show CDR1 as DFQATT and CDR2 as SNEGSKA (reference sequence). CDR3 region: CSARGSAGGGTGELFF. CDR3 DNA sequence: TGCAGTGCTAGAGGGTCGGCGGGGGGAGGTACCGGGGAGCTGTTTTTT.

This clonotype was observed a few times. The chain couples TRBV7-8 to TRBJ1-1, with 7 bases lining up with TRBD1. J gave up 1 base and V 11 bases, and 7 bases lay outside the gene matches. CDR3 size: 13 residues. Germline V gives CDR1 SGHVS, CDR2 FQNEAQ. CDR3 sequence (DNA): TGTGCCTCCACCCACAGGGGGAACACTGAAGCTTTCTTT. This sequence encodes CASTHRGNTEAFF.

This chain connects TRBV9 to TRBJ2-3; 14 bases agree with TRBD2. Germline CDR1 reads SGDLS; CDR2 reads YYNGEE. The CDR3 spans 17 residues. The ends lost 4 bases at V and 8 bases at J; junction bases unmatched: 12. In DNA, the CDR3 is TGTGCCAGCAGCCCGGGACTAGCGGGAGTTCAAATTGGTACGCAGTATTTT. This translates into CASSPGLAGVQIGTQYF.

This sequence joins TRBV12-3 or TRBV12-4 and TRBJ2-5; D is possibly TRBD1 (6 bases). Trimming left V 10 bases short and J 1 base short, with 16 bases between. The CDR3 sequence is 14 residues long. The CDR3 loop is CAIGDLQGQETQYF. CDR3 DNA: TGTGCCATCGGTGACTTACAGGGCCAAGAGACCCAGTACTTC.

This clonotype was seen repeatedly, ten times or more. The gene calls are TRBV2 and TRBJ1-1; 7 bases match TRBD1. The junction had 9 bases not matched to a gene; V was cut back by 6 bases and J by 5 bases. The CDR3 contains 14 residues. Per germline, CDR1 SNHLY and CDR2 FYNNEI. Here the CDR3 reads CASRATGVGTEAFF. The CDR3 coding sequence is TGTGCCAGCAGGGCCACAGGGGTAGGGACTGAAGCTTTCTTT.

In this sample, this clonotype turned up a few times. The chain recombines TRBV5-4 with TRBJ1-2; D unclear. CDR1 SGHNT and CDR2 YYREEE come from the germline V gene (reference sequence). The CDR3 sequence is 13 residues long. V was shortened by 1 base and J by 3 bases, with 7 bases between the two germline ends. CDR3 DNA: TGTGCCAGCAGCTTGAGTTGGGACTATGGCTACACCTTC. This translates into CASSLSWDYGYTF.

This clonotype was observed many times. The chain combines TRBV27 with TRBJ2-1; 9 nucleotides match TRBD1. Losses at the gene ends were 2 bases for V and 15 bases for J; bases not matched to a gene: 5. The CDR3 loop spans 12 amino acids. Germline V lookup: CDR1 MNHEY, CDR2 SMNVEV (reference sequence). CDR3 sequence: CASSLPQGAMFF. Written as DNA, the CDR3 is TGTGCCAGCAGTTTACCACAGGGGGCCATGTTCTTC.

The chain has TRBV3-1 and TRBJ1-2, with D possibly matching TRBD1 (6 bases). Germline values: CDR1 LGHDT, CDR2 YNNKEL (reference sequence). V dropped 6 bases and J dropped 5 bases, with 16 bases sitting between them. This CDR3 region has 14 residues. CDR3 amino acids: CASSRPRGLYGYTF. CDR3 DNA sequence: TGTGCCAGCAGTCGGCCCAGGGGACTTTATGGCTACACCTTC.

Concerning this clonotype: This may come from a read error, since a much larger clone is one base off. The chain is built from TRBV9 and TRBJ1-1; unclear D gene. The germline CDR1 and CDR2 sequences are SGDLS and YYNGEE. V was clipped by 1 base and J by 1 base, with 5 bases between them. This CDR3 is 13 amino acids long. The CDR3 DNA reads as TGTGCCAGCAGCGTAATGGCGAACACTGAAGCTTTCTTT. Protein: CASSVMANTEAFF.

This clonotype was found many times. The J gene is TRBJ2-2, the V gene TRBV7-2, with 11 bases matching TRBD2. Germline values: CDR1 SGHTA, CDR2 FQGNSA. The CDR3 extends over 16 amino acids. Losses at the gene ends were 6 bases for V and 2 bases for J; bases not matched to a gene: 5. The CDR3 nucleotides read TGTGCCAGCAGAGATACTAGCGGGAGAAACACCGGGGAGCTGTTTTTT. Translating gives CASRDTSGRNTGELFF.

This clonotype was counted at least ten times. This chain connects TRBV4-1 to TRBJ2-7; 13 bases are a match to TRBD2. Germline loops: CDR1 MGHRA, CDR2 YSYEKL. This CDR3 region has 17 residues. V was clipped by 1 base and J by 4 bases; unmatched bases: 7. The chain's CDR3 is CASSQGTSGRRVYEQYF. The CDR3 coding sequence is TGCGCCAGCAGCCAAGGGACTAGCGGGAGAAGGGTATACGAGCAGTACTTC.

This clonotype was recorded at least ten times. This CDR3 is CAWAGGRNTEAFF. CDR3 DNA: TGTGCCTGGGCAGGGGGCAGGAACACTGAAGCTTTCTTT. The gene calls are TRBV30 and TRBJ1-1; 8 bases agree with TRBD1. Losses at the gene ends were 5 bases for V and 1 base for J; bases not matched to a gene: 3. The CDR3 consists of 13 residues. Germline V lookup: CDR1 GTSNPN, CDR2 SVGIG (reference sequence).

This clonotype was observed at least ten times. The chain carries TRBV7-2 and TRBJ2-1; D uncertain. CDR3 length equals 13 residues. Germline CDR1 reads SGHTA; CDR2 reads FQGNSA. Deletions cut 6 bases from V and 9 bases from J, with 15 bases between. Here the CDR3 reads CASSPPISREQFF. CDR3 nucleotides: TGTGCCAGCAGTCCACCCATTAGCCGTGAGCAGTTCTTC.

This clonotype occurred a few times. The V gene is TRBV19, the J gene TRBJ2-3; TRBD1 aligns across 9 bases. The germline V gene has CDR1 LNHDA and CDR2 SQIVND (reference sequence). The J segment lost 1 base and the V segment lost 8 bases, leaving 4 bases of the junction unmatched. The length of the CDR3 is 14 residues. In DNA, the CDR3 is TGTGCCAGTGGGGGACAGGGCGGCACAGATACGCAGTATTTT. This gives the protein CASGGQGGTDTQYF.